These 19 T cell receptor beta chains were sequenced from one sample in a study of CD8+ T cells in alopecia areata. Once RNA had been extracted, it was reverse transcribed into cDNA to act as the sequencing template. The repertoire was sequenced with immunoSEQ multiplex PCR; TCRdb's copy has only in-frame clones and lacks some. In the table there are about 190,000 clones, around 56% of which are singletons. Sample treatment: oral pan-JAK inhibitor, 5-10 mg twice daily. The material sequenced was CD4+ T cells sorted from blood, taken at week 4, from a patient treated with tofacitinib. Receptor source: a human donor with alopecia areata.

This clone was recorded once. This sequence joins TRBV21-1 and TRBJ2-6; the DNA was not compared with TRBD2, the D call given in the table. TRBV21-1 represents a pseudogene. The CDR3 is 12 amino acids. CDR3 in amino acids: CASTPRPNVLTF. CDR3 nucleotide sequence: TGTGCCAGCACCCCGCGGCCCAACGTCCTGACTTTC.

CDR3 bases: TGTGCCAGCAGCTTAGAGGGGGTCGGCTACACCTTC. As protein: CASSLEGVGYTF. V usage is TRBV11-2 and J usage is TRBJ1-2, with a tentative D call TRBD1 (5 bases). The CDR3 is 12 amino acids. Germline V gene lookup returns CDR1 SGHAT and CDR2 FQNNGV. The V gene lost 0 bases and the J gene lost 8 bases, with 7 bases spanning the gap.

This chain connects TRBV6-4 to TRBJ2-1; 10 nucleotides match TRBD1. This CDR3 has 15 amino acids. V lost 7 bases, J lost 8 bases, and 11 bases stayed unmatched. Germline CDR1 is MRHNA and CDR2 is SNTAGT. Here the CDR3 reads CASTKTGGSLDEQFF. DNA of the CDR3: TGTGCCAGCACCAAGACAGGGGGCTCGTTGGATGAGCAGTTCTTC.

The count of this clone is one. Distinct nucleotide sequences in the sample also encode this CDR3. The genes are TRBV27 and TRBJ2-2; D unresolved. Germline loops: CDR1 MNHEY, CDR2 SMNVEV (reference sequence). The CDR3 is 12 amino acids. With 5 bases removed from V and 1 base from J, the gap between germline ends came to 2 bases. The CDR3 is CASSRNTGELFF. The CDR3 region has the DNA TGTGCCAGCAGTAGGAACACCGGGGAGCTGTTTTTT.

The CDR3 DNA reads TGTGCCAGCAGTTGGGGGACAGGGGGGGACCAGCCCCAGCATTTT. Residues: CASSWGTGGDQPQHF. V is TRBV6-5 and J is TRBJ1-5, with TRBD1 identical over 11 bases. The V segment lost 4 bases and the J segment 7 bases; nucleotides outside the gene matches: 6. The CDR3 extends over 15 amino acids. Germline V CDR1 and CDR2: MNHEY, SVGAGI.

J is TRBJ2-5 and V is TRBV5-6, with D perhaps assigned TRBD1 or TRBD2 (5 bases each). CDR1 and CDR2 from the germline V gene are SGHDT and YYEEEE. V gave up 4 bases and J gave up 2 bases, with 12 bases separating them. The CDR3 has 14 residues. The DNA for the CDR3 is TGTGCCAGCAGCCTCGTGGGACGACAAGAGACCCAGTACTTC. It encodes CASSLVGRQETQYF.

With respect to this clone: Distinct nucleotide sequences in the sample also encode this CDR3. J is TRBJ2-5 and V is TRBV11-2; D is unresolved. The CDR3 runs 13 residues. V lost 2 bases and J lost 0, with 4 bases in between. CDR1 and CDR2 (germline): SGHAT, FQNNGV. The CDR3 reads CASSLSYQETQYF. CDR3 sequence (DNA): TGTGCCAGCAGCTTATCTTACCAAGAGACCCAGTACTTC.

Only a few counts were recorded for this clone. Here the CDR3 reads CASSQGTGPGQVSGYTF. The CDR3 bases are TGCGCCAGCAGCCAAGGAACGGGGCCGGGACAGGTTTCTGGCTACACCTTC. This chain links TRBV4-3 with TRBJ1-2; 8 positions agree with TRBD1. With 1 base clipped from V and 7 bases from J, the junction kept 14 bases outside the gene matches. The CDR3 has 17 residues. The germline CDR1 and CDR2 sequences are LGHNA and YSLEER.

The chain combines TRBV11-2 with TRBJ2-5; 8 positions match TRBD2. CDR1 and CDR2 from the germline V gene are SGHAT and FQNNGV. This CDR3 spans 18 amino acids. J was trimmed by 6 bases and V by 3 bases; bases with no gene match: 18. CDR3 sequence reads: CASSFQRESYGRQKTQYF. CDR3 DNA sequence: TGTGCCAGCAGCTTTCAGCGGGAGTCGTACGGGAGGCAAAAGACCCAGTACTTC.

This clone was recorded a few times. The chain joins TRBV6-5 to TRBJ2-1; D tentatively reads TRBD1 or TRBD2 (5 bases each). The CDR3 contains 12 residues. Germline assignment: CDR1 MNHEY and CDR2 SVGAGI. Trimming removed 6 bases at V and 7 bases at J, with 10 bases between. Written as DNA, the CDR3 is TGTGCCAGCAGAGACTGGGGGAATGAGCAGTTCTTC. It encodes CASRDWGNEQFF.

This clone has at least ten counts. This chain uses TRBV6-6 with TRBJ2-5; D uncertain. The length of the CDR3 is 13 residues. Looked up from germline, CDR1 is MNHNY and CDR2 is SVGAGI (reference sequence). The V end lost 4 bases, the J end lost 6 bases, and 12 bases lay between the germline ends. For the CDR3, the DNA is TGTGCCAGCAGTTTATCCGATCCTCAGACCCAGTACTTC. This translates into CASSLSDPQTQYF.

This clone was detected a few times. This chain links TRBV29-1 with TRBJ2-1; 8 nucleotides agree with TRBD2. Germline V gene sequence: CDR1 SQVTM, CDR2 ANQGSEA. With 6 bases clipped from V and 9 bases from J, the junction kept 10 bases outside the gene matches. The CDR3 sequence is 13 residues long. The CDR3 DNA reads TGCAGCGTCTCCGGGGGGGTTAGAGGTGAGCAGTTCTTC. It translates to CSVSGGVRGEQFF.

The chain couples TRBV5-4 to TRBJ2-5, with 7 bases fitting TRBD2. The CDR3 has 16 amino acids. V lost 4 bases, J lost 1 base, and 10 bases stayed unmatched. CDR1 is SGHNT, CDR2 YYREEE, per germline (reference sequence). The CDR3 reads CASSQALGGVQETQYF. The CDR3 DNA sequence: TGTGCCAGCAGCCAAGCCTTGGGGGGGGTCCAAGAGACCCAGTACTTC.

The rearrangement joins TRBV5-1 to TRBJ2-1, with 10 bases aligning to TRBD2. The CDR3 consists of 16 residues. Germline lookup yields CDR1 SGHRS and CDR2 YFSETQ. Trimming cost V 3 bases and J 2 bases; bases outside gene matches: 5. The CDR3 here is CASSSSGSAAYNEQFF. The CDR3 DNA reads TGCGCCAGCAGCTCTAGCGGGAGCGCAGCCTACAATGAGCAGTTCTTC. The whole variable domain, filled in from reference TRBV5-1 and TRBJ2-1, reads KAGVTQTPRYLIKTRGQQVTLSCSPISGHRSVSWYQQTPGQGLQFLFEYFSETQRNKGNFPGRFSGRQFSNSRSEMNVSTLELGDSALYLCASSSSGSAAYNEQFFGPGTRLTVL.

This chain connects TRBV7-2 to TRBJ2-7; the D is unclear. Per the germline V gene, CDR1 is SGHTA and CDR2 is FQGNSA. V shed 5 bases and J shed 1 base, with 12 bases lying between them. The CDR3 runs to 14 residues. CDR3 protein: CASSVSYSSYEQYF. The DNA of the CDR3 is TGTGCCAGCAGCGTCAGCTACAGTTCCTACGAGCAGTACTTC.

This chain connects TRBV30 to TRBJ2-3; the D call may be TRBD1 or TRBD2 (6 bases each). Germline V gene sequence: CDR1 GTSNPN, CDR2 SVGIG (reference sequence). The CDR3 has 20 residues. The V end lost 5 bases, the J end lost 0 bases, and 30 bases lay between the germline ends. For the CDR3, the DNA is TGTGCCTGGTGGGTCAAGAAGGGGGGCCCCTCTTCCGCTAGCACAGATACGCAGTATTTT. As protein: CAWWVKKGGPSSASTDTQYF.

This clone occurred a few times. The rearrangement uses TRBV15 and TRBJ2-5, with D tentatively TRBD1 (5 bases). Between the trimmed V and J ends, which lost 2 bases and 7 bases, there was a span of 14 bases. This CDR3 has 14 residues. Germline values: CDR1 LNHNV, CDR2 YYDKDF (reference sequence). CDR3 nucleotides: TGTGCCACCAGCAGAAATAAGGGGTGGTGGACCCAGTACTTC. As protein: CATSRNKGWWTQYF.

This clone was counted once. The chain carries TRBV14 and TRBJ2-7; D possibly corresponds to TRBD2 (5 bases). The germline V gene encodes CDR1 SGHDN and CDR2 FVKESK. CDR3 size: 11 residues. V shed 2 bases and J shed 7 bases, with 6 bases lying between them. The CDR3 DNA reads as TGTGCCAGCAGCCAAAGGAGGGAGCAGTACTTC. Translation: CASSQRREQYF.

The V gene is TRBV29-1, the J gene TRBJ1-4; no definite D call. The CDR3 consists of 10 residues. CDR1 and CDR2 (germline): SQVTM, ANQGSEA. The ends were cut back, 7 bases at V and 8 bases at J, with 8 bases in the middle. The CDR3 here is CSAREEKLFF. The CDR3 DNA reads as TGCAGCGCGCGGGAGGAAAAACTGTTTTTT.